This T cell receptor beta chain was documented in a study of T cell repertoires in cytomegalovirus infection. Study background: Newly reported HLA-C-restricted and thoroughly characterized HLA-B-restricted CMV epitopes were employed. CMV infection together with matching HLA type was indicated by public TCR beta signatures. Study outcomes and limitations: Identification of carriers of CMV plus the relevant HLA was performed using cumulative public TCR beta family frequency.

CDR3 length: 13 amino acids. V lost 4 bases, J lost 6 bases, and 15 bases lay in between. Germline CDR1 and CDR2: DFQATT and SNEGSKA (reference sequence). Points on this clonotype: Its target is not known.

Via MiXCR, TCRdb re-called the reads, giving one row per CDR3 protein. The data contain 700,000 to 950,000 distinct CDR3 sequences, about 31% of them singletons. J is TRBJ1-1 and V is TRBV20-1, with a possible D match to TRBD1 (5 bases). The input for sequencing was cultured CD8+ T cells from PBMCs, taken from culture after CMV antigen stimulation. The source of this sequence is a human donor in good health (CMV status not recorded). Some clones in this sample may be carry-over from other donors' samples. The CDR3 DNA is TGCAGTGCTATCCGCGGGGGAGGGCCTGAAGCTTTCTTT. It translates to CSAIRGGGPEAFF.